This TCR beta chain was captured in a study of T cells in Graves' hyperthyroidism and ophthalmopathy. Using RNA transcripts as the source, TCR beta CDR3 regions were amplified. During a first-round RT-PCR of the TCR CDR3, the HTBI primer set was used. TCRdb processed the multiplex PCR reads anew with MiXCR; each CDR3 protein has one entry. The table shows approximately 95,000 distinct CDR3 sequences, with around 42% occurring only once. V trimming: 6 bases; J trimming: 9 bases; junction bases outside the gene matches: 8. CDR1 is DFQATT, CDR2 SNEGSKA, per germline (reference sequence). The CDR3 covers 11 residues. Hyperthyroidism patients were newly diagnosed, had disease duration under 2 months, and were aged 18 to 65 years.

The gene calls are TRBV20-1 and TRBJ2-7; 7 bases align to TRBD1. This clonotype was sampled from a woman younger than 45 with Graves' hyperthyroidism. The sample was peripheral blood or thyroid tissue (not recorded which). CDR3 residues: CSATGAHGQYF. The CDR3 nucleotides read TGCAGTGCAACAGGGGCCCACGGGCAGTACTTC.